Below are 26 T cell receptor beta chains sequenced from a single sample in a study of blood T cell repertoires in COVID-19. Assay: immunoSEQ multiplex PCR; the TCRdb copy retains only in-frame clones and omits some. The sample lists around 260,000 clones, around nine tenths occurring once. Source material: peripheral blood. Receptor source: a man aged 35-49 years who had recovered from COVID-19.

The CDR3 DNA reads TGTGCCAGCAGCTTACGGGACATTGGGGGCTACACCTTC. As protein: CASSLRDIGGYTF. This sequence joins TRBV7-6 and TRBJ1-2; perhaps TRBD1 as D (6 bases). The CDR3 contains 13 residues. Germline CDR1 is SGHVS and CDR2 is FNYEAQ. The V end lost 2 bases, the J end lost 8 bases, and 12 bases lay between the germline ends. Combining the CDR3 with reference TRBV7-6 and TRBJ1-2 gives the whole variable domain GAGVSQSPRYKVTKRGQDVALRCDPISGHVSLYWYRQALGQGPEFLTYFNYEAQQDKSGLPNDRFSAERPEGSISTLTIQRTEQRDSAMYRCASSLRDIGGYTFGSGTRLTVV.

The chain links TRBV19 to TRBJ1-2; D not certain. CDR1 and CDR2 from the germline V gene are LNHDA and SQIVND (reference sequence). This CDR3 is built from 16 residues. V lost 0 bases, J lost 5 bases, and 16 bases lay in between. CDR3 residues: CASSIDLPLAPYGYTF. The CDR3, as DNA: TGTGCCAGTAGTATAGATCTACCACTCGCCCCGTATGGCTACACCTTC.

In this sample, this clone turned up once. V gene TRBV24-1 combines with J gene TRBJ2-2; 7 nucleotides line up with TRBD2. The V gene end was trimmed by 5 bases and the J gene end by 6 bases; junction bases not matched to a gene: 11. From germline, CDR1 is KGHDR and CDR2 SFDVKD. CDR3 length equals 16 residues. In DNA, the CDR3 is TGTGCCACCAGTGCAGTCGGACTAGGAGGTGCCGGGGAGCTGTTTTTT. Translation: CATSAVGLGGAGELFF.

The CDR3 is CASTRTGGGGQPQHF. For the CDR3, the DNA is TGTGCCAGTACCAGGACAGGGGGCGGTGGTCAGCCCCAGCATTTT. The J gene is TRBJ1-5, the V gene TRBV19, with 11 positions matching TRBD1. The ends lost 7 bases at V and 6 bases at J; junction bases unmatched: 8. There are 15 residues in the CDR3. The germline V gene has CDR1 LNHDA and CDR2 SQIVND (reference sequence).

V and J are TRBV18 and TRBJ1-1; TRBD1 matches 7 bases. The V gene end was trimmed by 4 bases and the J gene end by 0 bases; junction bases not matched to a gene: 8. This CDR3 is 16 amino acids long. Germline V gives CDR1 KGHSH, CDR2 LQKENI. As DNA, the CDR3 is TGTGCCAGCTCACTACTGGGACAGACCATGAACACTGAAGCTTTCTTT. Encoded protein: CASSLLGQTMNTEAFF.

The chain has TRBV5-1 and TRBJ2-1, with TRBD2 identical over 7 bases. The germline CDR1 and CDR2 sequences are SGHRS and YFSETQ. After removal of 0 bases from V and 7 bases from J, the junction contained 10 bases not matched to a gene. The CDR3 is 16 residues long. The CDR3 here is CASSLGRLAVGNEQFF. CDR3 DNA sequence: TGCGCCAGCAGCTTGGGTCGGCTAGCGGTGGGAAATGAGCAGTTCTTC.

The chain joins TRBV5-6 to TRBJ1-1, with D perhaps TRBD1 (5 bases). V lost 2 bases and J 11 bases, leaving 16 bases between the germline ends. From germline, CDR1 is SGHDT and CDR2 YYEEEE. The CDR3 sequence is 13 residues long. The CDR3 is CASSLSPTRGAFF. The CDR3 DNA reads TGTGCCAGCAGCTTATCACCCACACGGGGGGCTTTCTTT.

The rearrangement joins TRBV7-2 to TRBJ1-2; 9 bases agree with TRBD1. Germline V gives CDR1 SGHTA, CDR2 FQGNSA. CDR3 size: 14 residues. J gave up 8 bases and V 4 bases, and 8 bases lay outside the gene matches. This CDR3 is CASSSTGGGGGYTF. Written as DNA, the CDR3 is TGTGCCAGCAGCTCGACAGGGGGAGGCGGCGGCTACACCTTC.

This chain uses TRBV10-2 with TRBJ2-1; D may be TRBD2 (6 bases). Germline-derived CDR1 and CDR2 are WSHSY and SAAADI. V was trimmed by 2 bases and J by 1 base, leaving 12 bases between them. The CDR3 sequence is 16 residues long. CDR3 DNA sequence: TGCGCCAGCAGTGAGCGGCGGGGAGCATCCTACAATGAGCAGTTCTTC. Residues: CASSERRGASYNEQFF.

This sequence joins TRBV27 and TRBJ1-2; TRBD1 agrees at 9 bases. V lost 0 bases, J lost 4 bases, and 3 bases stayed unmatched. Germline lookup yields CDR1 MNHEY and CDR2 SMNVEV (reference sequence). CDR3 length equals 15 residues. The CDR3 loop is CASSLSVTGGYGYTF. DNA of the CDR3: TGTGCCAGCAGTTTATCCGTGACAGGGGGCTATGGCTACACCTTC.

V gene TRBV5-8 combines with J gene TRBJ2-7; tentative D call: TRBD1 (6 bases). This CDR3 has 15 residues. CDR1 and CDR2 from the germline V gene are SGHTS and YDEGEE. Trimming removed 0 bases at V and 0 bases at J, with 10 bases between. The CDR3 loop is CASSLEPGASYEQYF. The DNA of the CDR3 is TGTGCCAGCAGCTTGGAACCAGGGGCCTCCTACGAGCAGTACTTC.

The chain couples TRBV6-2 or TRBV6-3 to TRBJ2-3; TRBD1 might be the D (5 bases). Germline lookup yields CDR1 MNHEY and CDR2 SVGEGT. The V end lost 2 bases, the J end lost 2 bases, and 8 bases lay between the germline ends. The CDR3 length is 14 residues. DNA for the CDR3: TGTGCCAGCAGTTACCTCAGGGACACAGATACGCAGTATTTT. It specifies CASSYLRDTDTQYF.

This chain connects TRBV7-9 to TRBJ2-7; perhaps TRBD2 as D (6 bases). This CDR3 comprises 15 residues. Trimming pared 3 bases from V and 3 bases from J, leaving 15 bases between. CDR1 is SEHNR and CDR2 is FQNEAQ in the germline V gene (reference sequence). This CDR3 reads CASSFGSGRIYEQYF. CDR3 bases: TGTGCCAGCAGCTTTGGTAGCGGACGGATCTACGAGCAGTACTTC.

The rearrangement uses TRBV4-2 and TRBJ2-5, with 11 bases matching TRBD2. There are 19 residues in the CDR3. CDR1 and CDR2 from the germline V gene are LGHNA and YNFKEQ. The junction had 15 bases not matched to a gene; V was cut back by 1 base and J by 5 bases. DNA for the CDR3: TGTGCCAGCAGCCAAGTGGACCTTTTAGCGGGAGGGCCACGGGAGACCCAGTACTTC. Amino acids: CASSQVDLLAGGPRETQYF.

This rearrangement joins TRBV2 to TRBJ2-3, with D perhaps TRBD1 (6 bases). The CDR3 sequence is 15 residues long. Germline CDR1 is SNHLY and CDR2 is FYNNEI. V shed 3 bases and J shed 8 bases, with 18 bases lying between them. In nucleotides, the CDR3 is TGTGCCAGCAGTGATTTACGGGAACTCAGGGGTACGCAGTATTTT. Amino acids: CASSDLRELRGTQYF.

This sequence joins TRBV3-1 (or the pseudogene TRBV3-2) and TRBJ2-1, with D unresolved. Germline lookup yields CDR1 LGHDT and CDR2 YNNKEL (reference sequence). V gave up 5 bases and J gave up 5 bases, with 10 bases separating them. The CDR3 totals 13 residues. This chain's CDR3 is CASSLGPNNEQFF. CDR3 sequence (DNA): TGTGCCAGCAGCTTGGGCCCTAACAATGAGCAGTTCTTC.

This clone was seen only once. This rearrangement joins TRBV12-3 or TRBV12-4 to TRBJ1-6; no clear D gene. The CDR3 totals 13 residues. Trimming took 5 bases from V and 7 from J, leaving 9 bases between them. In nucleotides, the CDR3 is TGTGCCAGCAGTCAAAGCGGGAATTCACCCCTCCACTTT. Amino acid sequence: CASSQSGNSPLHF.

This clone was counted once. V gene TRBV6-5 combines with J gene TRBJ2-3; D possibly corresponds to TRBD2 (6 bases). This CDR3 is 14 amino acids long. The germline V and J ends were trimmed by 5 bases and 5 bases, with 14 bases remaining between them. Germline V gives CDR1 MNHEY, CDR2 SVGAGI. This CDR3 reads CASSRDSLLDTQYF. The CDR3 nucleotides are TGTGCCAGCAGTAGGGACTCCCTTCTAGATACGCAGTATTTT.

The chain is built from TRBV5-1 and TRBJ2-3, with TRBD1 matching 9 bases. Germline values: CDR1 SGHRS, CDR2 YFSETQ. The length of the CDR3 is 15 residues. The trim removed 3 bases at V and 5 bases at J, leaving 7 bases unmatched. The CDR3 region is CASSSDRGAVDTQYF. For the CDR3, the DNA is TGCGCCAGCAGCTCCGACAGGGGGGCAGTAGATACGCAGTATTTT.

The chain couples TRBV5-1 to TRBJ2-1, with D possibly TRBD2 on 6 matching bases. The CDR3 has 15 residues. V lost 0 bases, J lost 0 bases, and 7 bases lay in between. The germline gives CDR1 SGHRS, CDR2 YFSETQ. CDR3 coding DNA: TGCGCCAGCAGCTTGGACGGGAGCTCCTACAATGAGCAGTTCTTC. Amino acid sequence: CASSLDGSSYNEQFF.

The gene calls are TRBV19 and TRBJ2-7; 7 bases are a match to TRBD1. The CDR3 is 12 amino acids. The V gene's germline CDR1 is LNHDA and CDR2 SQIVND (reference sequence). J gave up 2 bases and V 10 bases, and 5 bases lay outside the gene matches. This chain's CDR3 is CATATGAYEQYF. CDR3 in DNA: TGTGCCACAGCTACAGGGGCCTACGAGCAGTACTTC.

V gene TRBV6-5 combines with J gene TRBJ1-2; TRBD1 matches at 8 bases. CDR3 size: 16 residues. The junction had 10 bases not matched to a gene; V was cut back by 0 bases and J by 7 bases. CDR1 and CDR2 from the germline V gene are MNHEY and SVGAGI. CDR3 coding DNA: TGTGCCAGCAGTTACTCGCGGACAGGGTCGGTATTTGGCTACACCTTC. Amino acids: CASSYSRTGSVFGYTF.

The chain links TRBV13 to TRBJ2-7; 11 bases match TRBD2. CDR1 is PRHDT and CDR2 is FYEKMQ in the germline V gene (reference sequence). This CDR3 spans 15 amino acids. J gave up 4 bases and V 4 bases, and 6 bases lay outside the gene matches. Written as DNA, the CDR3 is TGTGCCAGCAGCTCCCTAGCGGGGGGCGAGTACGAGCAGTACTTC. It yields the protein CASSSLAGGEYEQYF.

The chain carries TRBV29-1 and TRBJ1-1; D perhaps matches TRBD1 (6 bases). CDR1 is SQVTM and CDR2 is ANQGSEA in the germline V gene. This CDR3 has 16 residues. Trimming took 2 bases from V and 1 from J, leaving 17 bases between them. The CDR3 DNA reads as TGCAGCGTTGAATTCCCACTTGGGACACCGAACACTGAAGCTTTCTTT. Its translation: CSVEFPLGTPNTEAFF.

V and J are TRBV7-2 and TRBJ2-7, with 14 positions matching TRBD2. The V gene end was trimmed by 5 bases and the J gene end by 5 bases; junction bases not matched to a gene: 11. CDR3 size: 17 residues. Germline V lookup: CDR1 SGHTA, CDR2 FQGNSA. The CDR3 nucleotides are TGTGCCAGCAGCCCCCGACTAGCGGGGGGGATACCGAACGAGCAGTACTTC. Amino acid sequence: CASSPRLAGGIPNEQYF.

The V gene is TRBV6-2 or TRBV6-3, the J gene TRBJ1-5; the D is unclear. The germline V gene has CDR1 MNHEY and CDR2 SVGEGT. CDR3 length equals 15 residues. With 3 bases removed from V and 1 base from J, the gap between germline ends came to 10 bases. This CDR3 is CASSYGGWSNQPQHF. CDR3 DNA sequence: TGTGCCAGCAGTTATGGCGGGTGGAGCAATCAGCCCCAGCATTTT.